The rows below give T cell receptor beta chains drawn from one sample of a study of graft-versus-host responses after intestinal transplantation. Profiled with immunoSEQ multiplex PCR; TCRdb holds only in-frame clones, not every one. This sample has under 15,000 clones, with 80% to 95% found just once. The material sequenced was PBMCs, taken about 37 months after intestinal transplantation. The receptors were sampled from a human patient who received an intestinal transplant, so some T cells may come from the graft donor. CDR3s include the opening cysteine and the closing phenylalanine or tryptophan. A D gene is named only where the DNA matches it firmly.

TRBV21-1,NA,TRBJ1-5,CASTTKGAGQGGIYSNQPQHF
TRBV5-1,NA,TRBJ1-2,CASSYSGADYGYTF
TRBV7-8,NA,TRBJ1-2,CASSPNENGYTF
TRBV6-6,TRBD1,TRBJ1-4,CASSWRRQGTNEKLFF
TRBV18,NA,TRBJ2-4,CASSPPGRANIQYF
TRBV5-1,NA,TRBJ1-4,CASSPAEGRGKLFF
TRBV4-1,NA,TRBJ1-2,CASSQGAANSFYGYTF
TRBV7-9,NA,TRBJ2-2,CANPPAWQRAVPGELFF
TRBV9,NA,TRBJ2-7,CASSAGRTDSSYEQYF
TRBV6-6,NA,TRBJ1-6,CASQRGPYNSPLHF
TRBV11-2,NA,TRBJ2-7,CASSLGLHSSYEQYF
TRBV7-3,NA,TRBJ2-3,CASSLSSTEGTQYF
TRBV6-1,NA,TRBJ2-7,CASSVADSSYEQYF
TRBV6-5,NA,TRBJ1-2,CASSYSRGAWGYGYTF
TRBV7-9,NA,TRBJ1-2,CASSSWGANYGYTF
TRBV29-1,NA,TRBJ1-4,CSALQGSSEKLFF
TRBV14,NA,TRBJ1-2,CASSQTPWGVGYTF
TRBV6-1,NA,TRBJ2-1,CASSASGGYNEQFF
TRBV18,NA,TRBJ1-1,CASSPGRTEAFF
TRBV7-3,NA,TRBJ2-3,CASSLSPRGLGGQDTQYF
TRBV18,NA,TRBJ1-5,CASSPDSSNQPQHF
TRBV19,TRBD2,TRBJ2-3,CATALADLTDTQYF
TRBV18,NA,TRBJ1-6,CASSRDTDSPLHF
TRBV25-1,NA,TRBJ1-2,CASSRGTAGYTF
TRBV2,TRBD2,TRBJ2-1,CASTASGGFNEQFF
TRBV13,NA,TRBJ2-7,CASSLAGVPPYEQYF
TRBV9,NA,TRBJ2-1,CASSATGGAYNEQFF
TRBV29-1,TRBD1,TRBJ1-1,CSVDPGTGSIGEAFF
TRBV13,NA,TRBJ1-2,CASSLGVEGYTF
TRBV6-9,NA,TRBJ1-1,CASSSPTGEVNTEAFF
TRBV4-1,NA,TRBJ1-1,CASSQVGLVGLWNTEAFF
TRBV7-9,NA,TRBJ2-1,CASSGVSYNEQFF
TRBV6-6,NA,TRBJ2-5,CASSVGPEETQYF
TRBV6-4,TRBD2,TRBJ2-1,CASSVSGGAGNEQFF
TRBV6-1,NA,TRBJ2-7,CASSDYGSYEQYF
TRBV29-1,TRBD2,TRBJ2-1,CSVSGGSDNEQFF
TRBV6-4,TRBD2,TRBJ2-7,CASSDSRGGSTYEQYF
TRBV6-1,TRBD1,TRBJ2-7,CASSGTGPYEQYF
TRBV9,NA,TRBJ2-6,CASSPRQKDWDSGANVLTF
TRBV20-1,NA,TRBJ2-7,CSAPGPYEQYF
TRBV7-3,NA,TRBJ1-3,CASSPGPYSGNTIYF
TRBV29-1,TRBD2,TRBJ2-7,CSVAAGVSYEQYF
TRBV4-2,NA,TRBJ2-7,CASSQAGSNYEQYF
TRBV6-1,NA,TRBJ2-5,CASSGETQYF
TRBV5-6,NA,TRBJ1-5,CASSPGEGQPQHF
TRBV7-7,TRBD1,TRBJ2-2,CASSFQTGGTGELFF
TRBV7-6,NA,TRBJ2-7,CASSSAWEEFRSYEQYF
TRBV15,NA,TRBJ2-7,CATSRVGTTYEQYF
TRBV25-1,NA,TRBJ1-1,CASSARTEAFF
TRBV6-6,NA,TRBJ1-2,CASSYGEGDVYTF
TRBV4-1,NA,TRBJ1-5,CASSQDAGAGQPQHF
TRBV18,NA,TRBJ1-6,CASSPSQDRAAPLHF
TRBV7-2,NA,TRBJ2-7,CASSLVVEQYF